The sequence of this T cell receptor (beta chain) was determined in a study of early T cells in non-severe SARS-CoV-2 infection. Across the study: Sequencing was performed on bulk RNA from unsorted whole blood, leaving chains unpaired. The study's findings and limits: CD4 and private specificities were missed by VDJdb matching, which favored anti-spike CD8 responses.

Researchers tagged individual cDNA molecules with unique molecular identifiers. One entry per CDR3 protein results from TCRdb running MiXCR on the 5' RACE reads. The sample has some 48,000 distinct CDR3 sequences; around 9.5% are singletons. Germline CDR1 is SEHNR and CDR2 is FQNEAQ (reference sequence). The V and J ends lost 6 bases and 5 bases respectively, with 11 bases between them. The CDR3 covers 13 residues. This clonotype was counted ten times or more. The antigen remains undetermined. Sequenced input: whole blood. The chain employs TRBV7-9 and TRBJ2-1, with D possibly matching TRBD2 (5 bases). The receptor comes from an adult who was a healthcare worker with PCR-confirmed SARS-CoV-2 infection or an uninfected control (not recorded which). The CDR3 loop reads CASSEGANNEQFF. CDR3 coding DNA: TGTGCCAGCAGTGAGGGAGCGAACAATGAGCAGTTCTTC.